Listed below are T cell receptor beta chains from one sample, sequenced in a study of cytomegalovirus exposure and HLA in healthy donors. Profiled with immunoSEQ multiplex PCR; TCRdb holds only in-frame clones, not every one. The repertoire holds 100,000 to 150,000 clones, with around 95% as singletons. The sequencing input was PBMCs. The source is a man aged 18 to 29 in good health and CMV-seronegative. Both conserved end residues are part of each CDR3. The order of the fields is V gene, CDR3 length, clone size, D gene, J gene, CDR3 protein, CDR3 DNA. A D gene is named only where the DNA matches it firmly. Not all rows give a size; the values are once, few, many and, for expanded clones, a class.

TRBV27,14,once,.,TRBJ1-1,CASSLNRVGTEAFF,TGTGCCAGCAGTTTGAACCGGGTAGGCACTGAAGCTTTCTTT
TRBV27,14,.,.,TRBJ2-1,CALPICGLYNEQFF,TGTGCCCTACCGATCTGCGGACTTTACAATGAGCAGTTCTTC
TRBV6-5,15,.,TRBD1,TRBJ2-7,CASSYSGTGRLEQYF,TGTGCCAGCAGTTACTCCGGGACAGGGAGGCTCGAGCAGTACTTC
TRBV13,15,.,.,TRBJ2-6,CASSQTSPGANVLTF,TGTGCCAGCAGCCAGACAAGTCCTGGGGCCAACGTCCTGACTTTC
TRBV7-3,17,.,TRBD1,TRBJ2-1,CASSFRPGQGAHNEQFF,TGTGCCAGCAGCTTCAGACCTGGACAGGGGGCCCACAATGAGCAGTTCTTC
TRBV6-5,13,.,TRBD1,TRBJ1-1,CASSSDRGSEAFF,TGTGCCAGCAGTTCCGACAGGGGTTCCGAAGCTTTCTTT
TRBV6-5,14,.,.,TRBJ2-2,CASSPLQDSGELFF,TGTGCCAGCAGTCCACTACAGGATTCCGGGGAGCTGTTTTTT
TRBV7-3,13,.,TRBD2,TRBJ2-1,CASSLEAGREQFF,TGTGCCAGCAGCTTAGAAGCGGGGAGGGAGCAGTTCTTC
TRBV5-5,17,.,.,TRBJ2-6,CASSLPFRGNGANVLTF,TGTGCCAGCAGCTTGCCATTTCGAGGGAATGGGGCCAACGTCCTGACTTTC
TRBV27,16,.,TRBD2,TRBJ2-7,CASSRAGLAGPYEQYF,TGTGCCAGCAGTAGGGCGGGACTAGCGGGCCCCTACGAGCAGTACTTC
TRBV7-8,15,.,TRBD2,TRBJ2-4,CASSPGLAPGRSQYF,TGTGCCAGCAGCCCTGGACTAGCCCCAGGGCGAAGTCAGTACTTC
TRBV11-2,14,.,.,TRBJ2-3,CASSFYQTADTQYF,TGTGCCAGCAGCTTCTATCAGACTGCAGATACGCAGTATTTT
TRBV30,14,few,.,TRBJ1-5,CAWSHGISNQPQHF,TGTGCCTGGAGTCACGGTATCAGCAATCAGCCCCAGCATTTT
TRBV5-1,15,.,TRBD1,TRBJ1-3,CASSPDRAGGNTIYF,TGCGCCAGCAGCCCCGACAGGGCTGGTGGAAACACCATATATTTT
TRBV14,13,.,TRBD1,TRBJ1-2,CASSPGQNYGYTF,TGTGCCAGCAGCCCGGGACAGAACTATGGCTACACCTTC
TRBV9,14,.,TRBD1,TRBJ1-1,CASSATSGGTEAFF,TGTGCCAGCAGCGCAACTTCAGGGGGAACTGAAGCTTTCTTT
TRBV5-6,12,.,.,TRBJ2-7,CASSRGPYEQYF,TGTGCCAGCAGCAGGGGTCCCTACGAGCAGTACTTC
TRBV2,14,.,.,TRBJ2-7,CASSERDWGDEQYF,TGTGCCAGCAGTGAGAGGGACTGGGGAGACGAGCAGTACTTC
TRBV4-1,17,many,.,TRBJ2-3,CASSQPPWRGLTDTQYF,TGCGCCAGCAGCCAACCCCCTTGGCGGGGGCTCACAGATACGCAGTATTTT
TRBV6-5,15,few,TRBD2,TRBJ2-7,CASSTGLAPSYEQYF,TGTGCCAGCAGTACGGGACTAGCTCCATCCTACGAGCAGTACTTC
TRBV7-9,12,.,.,TRBJ2-7,CASSWGGLEQYF,TGTGCCAGCAGCTGGGGGGGGCTGGAGCAGTACTTC
TRBV7-3,15,.,.,TRBJ2-7,CASSRADDGAYEQYF,TGTGCCAGCAGCCGGGCGGATGACGGGGCCTACGAGCAGTACTTC
TRBV28,14,.,.,TRBJ2-7,CASSSSDRSYEQYF,TGTGCCAGCAGCTCCTCCGACAGGTCCTACGAGCAGTACTTC
TRBV5-6,15,.,TRBD1,TRBJ2-7,CASSATTGVGYEQYF,TGTGCCAGCAGCGCAACCACAGGGGTCGGCTACGAGCAGTACTTC
TRBV30,13,.,TRBD1,TRBJ1-2,CAWITRGNYGYTF,TGTGCCTGGATCACCAGGGGGAACTATGGCTACACCTTC
TRBV7-3,17,.,.,TRBJ2-2,CASSARGLPANTGELFF,TGTGCCAGCAGCGCCAGGGGACTACCCGCGAACACCGGGGAGCTGTTTTTT
TRBV5-1,16,.,.,TRBJ1-1,CASSSRGTVRNTEAFF,TGCGCCAGCAGCTCCCGGGGTACAGTAAGGAACACTGAAGCTTTCTTT
TRBV9,14,.,.,TRBJ2-7,CASSVEVQASEQYF,TGTGCCAGCAGCGTAGAGGTCCAGGCGAGCGAGCAGTACTTC
TRBV7-6,14,.,.,TRBJ2-3,CASSLQRKPDTQYF,TGTGCCAGCAGCCTACAGCGGAAGCCAGATACGCAGTATTTT
TRBV7-2,15,.,.,TRBJ1-5,CASSLWGSANQPQHF,TGTGCCAGCAGCTTATGGGGCAGTGCCAATCAGCCCCAGCATTTT
TRBV5-5,19,.,TRBD2,TRBJ2-1,CASSRKGLAGGYSENEQFF,TGTGCCAGCAGCCGAAAGGGACTAGCGGGAGGGTATTCGGAAAATGAGCAGTTCTTC
TRBV19,16,.,TRBD2,TRBJ2-1,CASSAASGRSYNEQFF,TGTGCCAGTAGTGCCGCTAGCGGGAGGTCCTACAATGAGCAGTTCTTC
TRBV28,14,.,TRBD1,TRBJ2-7,CASQNYRGPNEQYF,TGTGCCAGCCAGAACTACAGGGGGCCCAACGAGCAGTACTTC
TRBV27,14,once,.,TRBJ1-5,CASSISSSNQPQHF,TGTGCCAGCAGTATTAGCAGTAGCAATCAGCCCCAGCATTTT
TRBV7-2,14,.,.,TRBJ1-1,CASSAQVMNTEAFF,TGTGCCAGCAGCGCACAGGTCATGAACACTGAAGCTTTCTTT
TRBV11-3,13,.,TRBD1,TRBJ2-7,CASSRQGNYEQYF,TGTGCCAGCAGCCGACAGGGTAACTACGAGCAGTACTTC
TRBV28,15,.,.,TRBJ1-2,CASNSQDPRNYGYTF,TGTGCCAGTAACTCACAGGACCCCCGTAACTATGGCTACACCTTC
TRBV14,14,.,.,TRBJ2-3,CASSQDPKSGERYF,TGTGCCAGCAGCCAAGACCCTAAGTCTGGGGAGAGGTATTTT
TRBV6-4,14,.,.,TRBJ1-2,CASIDGAGPYGYTF,TGTGCCAGCATTGATGGGGCAGGGCCCTATGGCTACACCTTC
TRBV18,15,.,.,TRBJ2-2,CASSRSSQGTGELFF,TGTGCCAGCTCACGATCCTCGCAGGGCACCGGGGAGCTGTTTTTT
TRBV29-1,16,.,TRBD2,TRBJ2-7,CSVAINRFTSGDEQYF,TGCAGCGTCGCCATCAATCGGTTTACTAGCGGGGACGAGCAGTACTTC
TRBV7-5,16,.,.,TRBJ2-2,CARSLIEGGCAGELFF,TGTGCCAGAAGCTTAATCGAGGGCGGTTGCGCCGGGGAGCTGTTTTTT
TRBV30,14,.,TRBD1,TRBJ2-7,CAWDLRTGLNEQYF,TGTGCCTGGGATTTACGGACAGGGCTGAACGAGCAGTACTTC
TRBV30,14,.,TRBD2,TRBJ2-3,CAWSVAGGTDTQYF,TGTGCCTGGAGTGTCGCGGGAGGGACAGATACGCAGTATTTT
TRBV4-2,18,.,TRBD1,TRBJ1-1,CASSQEGPWGTGNTEAFF,TGTGCCAGCAGCCAAGAAGGACCTTGGGGGACAGGGAACACTGAAGCTTTCTTT
TRBV29-1,16,.,TRBD2,TRBJ2-1,CSVGLAGESSYNEQFF,TGCAGCGTTGGACTAGCGGGAGAGAGCTCCTACAATGAGCAGTTCTTC
TRBV5-1,14,once,TRBD1,TRBJ1-4,CASSSGQSNEKLFF,TGCGCCAGCAGCTCGGGACAGAGCAATGAAAAACTGTTTTTT
TRBV4-3,12,.,.,TRBJ2-7,CASSQDGGHQYF,TGCGCCAGCAGCCAAGATGGGGGACACCAGTACTTC
TRBV9,18,.,.,TRBJ1-3,CASSVVVGREGSGNTIYF,TGTGCCAGCAGCGTAGTCGTCGGCAGGGAAGGGTCTGGAAACACCATATATTTT
TRBV6-6,14,.,.,TRBJ1-2,CASSTPAENYGYTF,TGTGCCAGCAGTACCCCTGCGGAGAACTATGGCTACACCTTC
TRBV6-5,15,once,TRBD2,TRBJ2-7,CASSGSSGKGYEQYF,TGTGCCAGCAGTGGAAGTAGCGGGAAGGGTTACGAGCAGTACTTC
TRBV5-4,18,.,TRBD2,TRBJ2-1,CASSLGTSGRSAYNEQFF,TGTGCCAGCAGCTTAGGGACTAGCGGGAGGTCCGCTTACAATGAGCAGTTCTTC
TRBV27,13,.,.,TRBJ1-2,CASRPGSGYGYTF,TGTGCCAGCCGCCCAGGGTCGGGCTATGGCTACACCTTC
TRBV14,13,.,TRBD1,TRBJ1-2,CASSGTGIYGYTF,TGTGCCAGCAGCGGGACAGGGATCTATGGCTACACCTTC
TRBV4-2,19,.,TRBD2,TRBJ2-1,CASSQWGPGLAGVGYEQFF,TGTGCCAGCAGCCAATGGGGTCCGGGACTAGCGGGAGTAGGATATGAGCAGTTCTTC
TRBV28,15,.,.,TRBJ1-4,CASSLGRAPREKLFF,TGTGCCAGCAGTTTAGGCCGGGCTCCCCGGGAAAAATTGTTTTTT
TRBV18,15,.,.,TRBJ1-1,CASSPGQYSNTEAFF,TGTGCCAGCTCACCTGGACAGTATTCGAACACTGAAGCTTTCTTT
TRBV10-3,15,.,TRBD1,TRBJ2-1,CAMGSDRSSYNEQFF,TGTGCCATGGGGTCGGACAGGAGCTCCTACAATGAGCAGTTCTTC